This TCR beta chain originates from a study of OX40 agonist ivuxolimab in advanced cancers. Across the whole study: Dose-escalation patients' cancers were hepatocellular carcinoma, melanoma, renal cell or head and neck cancer. Findings and limits, study-wide: Individuals who were partial responders at 0.1-3.0 mg/kg had clonal expansion that ranked among the lowest. Some of the nonresponding patients also showed low levels of normalized T-cell clonal expansion.

Method: immunoSEQ multiplex PCR; TCRdb's copy keeps in-frame clones and lacks some. The sample has about 26,000 clones, about nine tenths seen once. Trimming removed 4 bases from V and 8 bases from J, with 18 bases in between. CDR3 size: 16 residues. Germline V gene sequence: CDR1 MGHRA, CDR2 YSYEKL. Samples were taken at baseline and on day 1 of cycles 4 and 7. A remark on this clone: Its target is unknown.

Sequenced here: CD4+ or CD8+ T cells sorted from blood, sampled in a trial of the OX40 agonist ivuxolimab. V and J are TRBV4-1 and TRBJ1-6; weak D call: TRBD1 (6 bases). This sequence originates from an adult with an advanced solid tumor such as melanoma, head and neck, liver or kidney cancer. The CDR3 is CASSRGTGSRDSPLHF. For the CDR3, the DNA is TGCGCCAGCAGCCGAGGAACAGGGTCTAGAGATTCACCCCTCCACTTT.